These T cell receptor beta chains were read from a single sample in a study of cytomegalovirus exposure and HLA in healthy donors. The assay was immunoSEQ multiplex PCR, and TCRdb's table has in-frame clones only and misses some. Of roughly 120,000 clones in the sample, under 85% are singletons; the top ten hold 4.2%. Sequenced material: PBMCs. These receptors were obtained from a woman between 50 and 59 years old in good health and CMV-seropositive. Each CDR3 is given with its conserved first and last residue. A D gene is named only where the DNA matches it firmly. Where a row states a size, it is once, few, many or the class of an expanded clone; other rows omit it.

J: TRBJ2-1; length: 15; size: -; V: TRBV7-9; D: TRBD2; CDR3: CASSLRRGGHNEQFF; DNA: TGTGCCAGCAGCTTGCGGCGGGGGGGACACAATGAGCAGTTCTTC
J: TRBJ2-5; length: 14; size: -; V: TRBV5-6; D: -; CDR3: CASSPLSGEETQYF; DNA: TGTGCCAGCAGCCCCCTCTCGGGGGAGGAGACCCAGTACTTC
J: TRBJ1-2; length: 16; size: once; V: TRBV4-1; D: -; CDR3: CASSQVGQRRRGGYTF; DNA: TGCGCCAGCAGCCAAGTCGGACAAAGACGGAGGGGCGGCTACACCTTC
J: TRBJ2-5; length: 14; size: -; V: TRBV6-5; D: TRBD1; CDR3: CASSRDRFLETQYF; DNA: TGTGCCAGCAGCCGGGACAGATTTTTAGAGACCCAGTACTTC
J: TRBJ2-1; length: 16; size: -; V: TRBV27; D: TRBD2; CDR3: CASSPSLAGNDNEQFF; DNA: TGTGCCAGCAGTCCCTCACTAGCGGGGAATGACAATGAGCAGTTCTTC
J: TRBJ1-2; length: 13; size: -; V: TRBV6-1; D: -; CDR3: CASREQGNYGYTF; DNA: TGTGCCAGCCGGGAACAGGGTAACTATGGCTACACCTTC
J: TRBJ2-2; length: 13; size: -; V: TRBV10-1; D: -; CDR3: CASSEDIPGELFF; DNA: TGCGCCAGCAGTGAGGACATCCCCGGGGAGCTGTTTTTT
J: TRBJ1-3; length: 16; size: -; V: TRBV28; D: -; CDR3: CASTPGTDSSGNTIYF; DNA: TGTGCCAGCACCCCAGGAACAGATAGTTCTGGAAACACCATATATTTT
J: TRBJ2-4; length: 15; size: once; V: TRBV27; D: -; CDR3: CASSLGRSAKNIQYF; DNA: TGTGCCAGCAGCCTAGGCAGATCAGCCAAAAACATTCAGTACTTC
J: TRBJ2-7; length: 14; size: -; V: TRBV7-2; D: TRBD1; CDR3: CASSPGTGVHEQYF; DNA: TGTGCCAGCAGCCCCGGGACAGGGGTGCACGAGCAGTACTTC
J: TRBJ2-3; length: 17; size: -; V: TRBV5-8; D: TRBD2; CDR3: CASSPGSGGPSTDTQYF; DNA: TGTGCCAGCAGCCCCGGGAGCGGGGGTCCTAGCACAGATACGCAGTATTTT
J: TRBJ2-7; length: 15; size: -; V: TRBV5-8; D: TRBD1; CDR3: CASSKKGQGYYEQYF; DNA: TGTGCCAGCAGCAAAAAAGGACAGGGTTACTACGAGCAGTACTTC
J: TRBJ2-5; length: 14; size: -; V: TRBV7-2; D: -; CDR3: CASSLDPRGETQYF; DNA: TGTGCCAGCAGCTTAGACCCCCGAGGAGAGACCCAGTACTTC
J: TRBJ1-1; length: 15; size: few; V: TRBV7-3; D: -; CDR3: CSSRPQASQNTEAFF; DNA: TGTTCCAGCAGACCACAGGCGTCCCAGAACACTGAAGCTTTCTTT
J: TRBJ1-5; length: 14; size: few; V: TRBV19; D: -; CDR3: CASSMDSSNQPQHF; DNA: TGTGCCAGTAGTATGGACAGTTCCAATCAGCCCCAGCATTTT
J: TRBJ1-6; length: 13; size: -; V: TRBV12-5; D: -; CDR3: CASGQRANSPLHF; DNA: TGTGCTAGTGGTCAGCGTGCGAATTCACCCCTCCACTTT
J: TRBJ2-1; length: 15; size: -; V: TRBV27; D: -; CDR3: CASSFEGVPYNEQFF; DNA: TGTGCCAGCAGTTTCGAGGGTGTACCCTACAATGAGCAGTTCTTC
J: TRBJ1-1; length: 13; size: -; V: TRBV5-4; D: -; CDR3: CASSSEVNTEAFF; DNA: TGTGCCAGCAGCTCGGAGGTAAACACTGAAGCTTTCTTT
J: TRBJ1-2; length: 12; size: -; V: TRBV28; D: -; CDR3: CASSLRGYGYTF; DNA: TGTGCCAGCAGTTTAAGGGGGTATGGCTACACCTTC
J: TRBJ2-3; length: 11; size: few; V: TRBV6-5; D: -; CDR3: CASRDLYTQYF; DNA: TGTGCCAGCAGAGACTTATATACGCAGTATTTT
J: TRBJ2-1; length: 15; size: few; V: TRBV5-4; D: TRBD2; CDR3: CASSFGGGSYNEQFF; DNA: TGTGCCAGCAGCTTCGGCGGGGGTTCCTACAATGAGCAGTTCTTC
J: TRBJ1-3; length: 14; size: -; V: TRBV27; D: -; CDR3: CASSLVGAGNTIYF; DNA: TGTGCCAGCAGTTTGGTGGGAGCTGGAAACACCATATATTTT
J: TRBJ2-3; length: 16; size: few; V: TRBV6-5; D: -; CDR3: CASSYSPGVPTDTQYF; DNA: TGTGCCAGCAGTTACTCGCCAGGGGTACCCACAGATACGCAGTATTTT
J: TRBJ2-1; length: 18; size: -; V: TRBV28; D: TRBD2; CDR3: CASIPLAGATAGYNEQFF; DNA: TGTGCCAGCATCCCGCTAGCGGGGGCCACCGCGGGATACAATGAGCAGTTCTTC
J: TRBJ2-1; length: 16; size: few; V: TRBV15; D: TRBD1; CDR3: CATSGFRQGKYNEQFF; DNA: TGTGCCACCAGCGGATTCCGACAGGGGAAGTACAATGAGCAGTTCTTC
J: TRBJ1-2; length: 13; size: -; V: TRBV6-5; D: TRBD1; CDR3: CASTTLTGNGYTF; DNA: TGTGCCAGCACTACACTGACAGGGAATGGCTACACCTTC